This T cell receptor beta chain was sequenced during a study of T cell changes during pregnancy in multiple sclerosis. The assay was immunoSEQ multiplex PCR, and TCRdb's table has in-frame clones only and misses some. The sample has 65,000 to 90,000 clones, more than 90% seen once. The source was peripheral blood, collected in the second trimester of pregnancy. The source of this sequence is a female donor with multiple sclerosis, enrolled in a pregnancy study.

This CDR3 reads CASSLLGQEAPFYGYTF. CDR3 coding DNA: TGTGCCAGCAGCCTCCTCGGACAGGAGGCGCCTTTCTATGGCTACACCTTC. The V gene is TRBV16, the J gene TRBJ1-2, with 7 nucleotides matching TRBD1. Germline values: CDR1 KGHSY, CDR2 FQNENV. The V and J ends lost 4 bases and 4 bases, in that order; junction bases with no gene match: 15. The CDR3 sequence is 17 residues long.